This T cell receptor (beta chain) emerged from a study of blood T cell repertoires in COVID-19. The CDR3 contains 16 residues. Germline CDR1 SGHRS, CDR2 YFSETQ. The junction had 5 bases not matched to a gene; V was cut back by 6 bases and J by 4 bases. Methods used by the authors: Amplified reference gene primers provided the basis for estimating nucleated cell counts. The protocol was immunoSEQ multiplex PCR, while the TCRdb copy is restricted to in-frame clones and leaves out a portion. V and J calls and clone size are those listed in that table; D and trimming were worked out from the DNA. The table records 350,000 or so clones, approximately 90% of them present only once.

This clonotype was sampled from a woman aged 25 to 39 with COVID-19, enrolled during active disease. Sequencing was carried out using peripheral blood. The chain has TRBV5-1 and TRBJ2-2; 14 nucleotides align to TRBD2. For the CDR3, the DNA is TGCGCCAGCACCCCGGGACTAGCGGGGGTCACCGGGGAGCTGTTTTTT. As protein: CASTPGLAGVTGELFF.